These T cell receptor beta chains were read from a single sample in a study of shared clonotypes between healthy human individuals. Profiling relied on immunoSEQ multiplex PCR, and the TCRdb table lists in-frame clones only, not all of them. The sample holds under 1 million clones, 90% to 95% seen once. Sequencing was done on a sample of naive CD8+ T cells sorted from blood. The receptors shown here come from a man aged 25 to 45 in good health. The CDR3 runs from the conserved cysteine through the conserved F or W. The D gene is left open where the match is weak. Only part of the rows carry a size: once, few, many, or a class if the clone is expanded.

clone_size j_call v_call d_call cdr3_aa cdr3_nt
once TRBJ1-2 TRBV29-1 . CSVEDRKGYTF TGCAGCGTTGAAGATCGCAAGGGCTACACCTTC
. TRBJ2-7 TRBV6-5 . CASSYDGDYEQYF TGTGCCAGCAGTTACGACGGAGACTACGAGCAGTACTTC
few TRBJ2-1 TRBV15 TRBD2 CATSRDLGLADNEQFF TGTGCCACCAGCAGAGATCTGGGACTAGCGGACAATGAGCAGTTCTTC
once TRBJ1-1 TRBV19 . CASLQGMGTEAFF TGTGCCAGTCTACAGGGAATGGGGACTGAAGCTTTCTTT
. TRBJ1-1 TRBV2 . CASSEAVVSSNTEAFF TGTGCCAGCAGTGAAGCGGTGGTCAGTTCGAACACTGAAGCTTTCTTT
many TRBJ2-4 TRBV15 . CATSSEQGSSSGVNIQYF TGTGCCACCAGCAGCGAACAGGGCTCTTCTTCTGGGGTGAACATTCAGTACTTC
. TRBJ1-5 TRBV27 . CASSLSPQGSVRQPQHF TGTGCCAGCAGTTTATCGCCTCAGGGAAGTGTTCGTCAGCCCCAGCATTTT
. TRBJ1-5 TRBV4-1 . CASSNTAERQPQHF TGCGCCAGCAGCAACACGGCGGAAAGACAGCCCCAGCATTTT
. TRBJ1-3 TRBV9 TRBD1 CASSDSDRAFSGNTIYF TGTGCCAGCAGCGACTCGGACAGGGCGTTCTCTGGAAACACCATATATTTT
. TRBJ2-7 TRBV12-2 . CASRLRPRLLHYEQYF TGTGCAAGTCGCTTAAGGCCGCGGTTATTGCACTACGAGCAGTACTTC
many TRBJ2-5 TRBV5-1 TRBD2 CANPGGLRETQYF TGCGCCAACCCGGGAGGCTTGAGGGAGACCCAGTACTTC
. TRBJ2-7 TRBV28 . CASTPSQITYEQYF TGTGCCAGCACCCCCAGCCAAATAACCTACGAGCAGTACTTC
. TRBJ2-2 TRBV9 TRBD1 CASSAQGGTGELFF TGTGCCAGCAGCGCACAGGGGGGTACCGGGGAGCTGTTTTTT
. TRBJ2-2 TRBV29-1 . CSVEDSGITGELFF TGCAGCGTTGAGGACAGCGGGATCACCGGGGAGCTGTTTTTT
. TRBJ2-3 TRBV29-1 TRBD2 CSVGLAGENTQYF TGCAGCGTTGGACTAGCGGGAGAGAATACGCAGTATTTT
. TRBJ2-7 TRBV4-1 . CASSHGEVREQYF TGCGCCAGCAGCCACGGCGAAGTTCGCGAGCAGTACTTC
. TRBJ2-3 TRBV7-7 . CASSLGPLGSPSTDTQYF TGTGCCAGCAGCTTAGGGCCGCTCGGCAGCCCTAGCACAGATACGCAGTATTTT
. TRBJ2-7 TRBV7-6 TRBD2 CASSLVGLAGVYEQYF TGTGCCAGCAGCTTAGTTGGGCTAGCGGGAGTCTACGAGCAGTACTTC
. TRBJ1-1 TRBV27 TRBD1 CASSLSGTGGTEAFF TGTGCCAGCAGTTTATCCGGGACAGGGGGGACTGAAGCTTTCTTT
. TRBJ1-3 TRBV9 . CASSAQGNGNTIYF TGTGCCAGCAGTGCTCAGGGAAACGGAAACACCATATATTTT
. TRBJ1-2 TRBV5-1 TRBD1 CASRESGTEFYGYTF TGCGCCAGCAGGGAATCCGGGACAGAGTTCTATGGCTACACCTTC
. TRBJ2-3 TRBV27 . CASSKLQVLRSDTQYF TGTGCCAGCAGTAAACTACAGGTCCTCCGATCAGATACGCAGTATTTT
. TRBJ1-2 TRBV4-1 TRBD1 CASSQEQGDPYGYTF TGCGCCAGCAGCCAAGAACAGGGGGACCCCTATGGCTACACCTTC
. TRBJ2-3 TRBV28 . CASRPNTGLTGHPEDTQYF TGTGCCAGCAGACCAAATACAGGGCTTACAGGGCATCCAGAAGATACGCAGTATTTT
. TRBJ2-7 TRBV27 . CASSSRSDEQYF TGTGCCAGCAGTTCCCGTAGCGACGAGCAGTACTTC
. TRBJ2-7 TRBV7-8 TRBD2 CASRSKGGASGTYEQYF TGTGCCAGCAGATCGAAAGGCGGGGCTAGCGGAACCTACGAGCAGTACTTC
. TRBJ1-2 TRBV6-1 . CASSEVSGVGLYGYTF TGTGCCAGCAGTGAAGTCTCAGGGGTGGGACTATATGGCTACACCTTC
. TRBJ1-2 TRBV27 TRBD1 CASSQRRDRVEGYTF TGTGCCAGCAGTCAGCGCCGGGACAGGGTGGAAGGCTACACCTTC
. TRBJ2-7 TRBV27 . CASSFGYQGGIGASYEQYF TGTGCCAGCAGTTTCGGGTATCAGGGGGGGATAGGAGCCTCCTACGAGCAGTACTTC
. TRBJ1-2 TRBV28 . CASSDSVPFYGYTF TGTGCCAGCAGTGACTCAGTCCCCTTCTATGGCTACACCTTC
. TRBJ1-1 TRBV9 . CASSPGLSNTEAFF TGTGCCAGCAGCCCGGGGCTATCGAACACTGAAGCTTTCTTT
. TRBJ2-3 TRBV9 . CASSVEGLSDTQYF TGTGCCAGCAGCGTAGAAGGGCTTTCGGATACGCAGTATTTT
. TRBJ2-4 TRBV5-1 . CASSLGVSPALAKNIQYF TGCGCCAGCAGCTTGGGGGTTAGTCCGGCCCTAGCCAAAAACATTCAGTACTTC
. TRBJ2-7 TRBV7-9 . CASSWEGQGYEQYF TGTGCCAGCAGCTGGGAGGGGCAGGGGTACGAGCAGTACTTC
. TRBJ1-4 TRBV5-8 . CASSTRGIGANEKLFF TGTGCCAGCAGCACCAGGGGCATTGGAGCTAATGAAAAACTGTTTTTT
. TRBJ1-1 TRBV7-2 . CASSLLRNTEAFF TGTGCCAGCAGCCTTCTGAGGAACACTGAAGCTTTCTTT
. TRBJ2-1 TRBV6-6 TRBD2 CASTLAGDNEQFF TGTGCCAGCACACTAGCGGGGGACAATGAGCAGTTCTTC
. TRBJ2-7 TRBV6-5 . CASSSQGLGILYEQYF TGTGCCAGCAGTTCACAGGGATTGGGGATATTATACGAGCAGTACTTC
. TRBJ2-3 TRBV27 . CASSSPGELDTQYF TGTGCCAGCAGTTCCCCGGGGGAGCTTGATACGCAGTATTTT
. TRBJ1-5 TRBV27 . CASSLSDPNQPQHF TGTGCCAGCAGTTTATCAGACCCGAATCAGCCCCAGCATTTT
. TRBJ2-1 TRBV19 TRBD2 CASSRTSGRYNEQFF TGTGCCAGTAGCCGAACTAGCGGGAGGTACAATGAGCAGTTCTTC
. TRBJ1-1 TRBV7-8 TRBD1 CASSSPRQGGDTEAFF TGTGCCAGCAGCTCTCCAAGACAGGGAGGAGACACTGAAGCTTTCTTT
. TRBJ1-1 TRBV7-9 . CASSLGQGRGPETEAFF TGTGCCAGCAGCTTGGGTCAAGGGAGAGGGCCCGAGACTGAAGCTTTCTTT
. TRBJ1-2 TRBV28 . CASSPDVNYGYTF TGTGCCAGCAGTCCGGATGTTAACTATGGCTACACCTTC
. TRBJ2-7 TRBV7-6 TRBD2 CASSRGLANHYEQYF TGTGCCAGCAGCAGGGGACTAGCGAACCACTACGAGCAGTACTTC
. TRBJ2-3 TRBV10-1 . CASSVGDTQYF TGCGCCAGCAGTGTAGGAGATACGCAGTATTTT
. TRBJ2-7 TRBV11-2 . CASSSSEQYF TGTGCCAGCAGCTCTAGCGAGCAGTACTTC
. TRBJ2-7 TRBV6-6 TRBD2 CASSYSLREGNYEQYF TGTGCCAGCAGTTACTCGTTGAGGGAGGGGAACTACGAGCAGTACTTC
. TRBJ1-1 TRBV7-3 TRBD1 CASSFGQGNTEAFF TGTGCCAGCAGCTTCGGACAGGGAAACACTGAAGCTTTCTTT
. TRBJ1-4 TRBV5-1 . CASSSEATNEKLFF TGCGCCAGCAGCTCGGAGGCAACTAATGAAAAACTGTTTTTT
. TRBJ2-7 TRBV29-1 TRBD1 CSVVTGQGSYEQYF TGCAGCGTTGTTACTGGACAGGGATCCTACGAGCAGTACTTC
few TRBJ1-2 TRBV19 TRBD1 CASRPGTGDFLYGYTF TGTGCCAGTAGACCCGGGACAGGGGATTTTCTCTATGGCTACACCTTC
. TRBJ2-7 TRBV27 . CASSLTPTYEQYF TGTGCCAGCAGTTTGACTCCAACCTACGAGCAGTACTTC